This T cell receptor beta chain was retrieved from a study of cytomegalovirus exposure and HLA in healthy donors. This CDR3 has 13 residues. Germline CDR1 is LNHDA and CDR2 is SQIVND (reference sequence). Trimming pared 6 bases from V and 8 bases from J, leaving 16 bases between. PCR amplification relied on 60 Vbeta primers (plus 13 Jbeta primers). Libraries were prepared by immunoSEQ multiplex PCR; TCRdb keeps only in-frame clonotypes and omits some of them. This sample has about 300,000 clones, with about nine tenths found just once. The sequenced sample was PBMCs. The J gene is TRBJ1-1, the V gene TRBV19, with a possible D match to TRBD1 (5 bases). The receptor was derived from a man in his forties in good health and CMV-seropositive. In DNA, the CDR3 is TGTGCCAGTAGGCCTGGGGCCCGGTGGGAAGCTTTCTTT. Protein: CASRPGARWEAFF.